This entry lists 24 T cell receptor beta chains sequenced from one sample in a study of blood T cell repertoires in COVID-19. Method: immunoSEQ multiplex PCR; TCRdb's copy keeps in-frame clones and lacks some. This sample yields 300,000 to 350,000 clones, of which 85% to 90% are seen a single time; approximately 0.93% belongs to the top ten. Sequencing input: PBMCs or T cells enriched from blood (not recorded which). These receptors were taken from a woman aged 30 to 39 who had been exposed to COVID-19.

This clone was recorded only once. This CDR3 is CASSYRDSSYEQYF. CDR3 nucleotides: TGCGCCAGCAGCTACCGGGACAGCTCCTACGAGCAGTACTTC. The rearrangement links TRBV5-1 to TRBJ2-7; 7 positions agree with TRBD1. Germline CDR1 reads SGHRS; CDR2 reads YFSETQ. The CDR3 length is 14 residues. With 3 bases clipped from V and 0 bases from J, the junction kept 3 bases outside the gene matches.

This chain links TRBV5-1 with TRBJ2-7, with 10 positions matching TRBD2. This CDR3 is 16 amino acids long. Germline V lookup: CDR1 SGHRS, CDR2 YFSETQ. With 0 bases clipped from V and 3 bases from J, the junction kept 6 bases outside the gene matches. CDR3 sequence (DNA): TGCGCCAGCAGCTTGGTTGGGACTAGCGACCTCTACGAGCAGTACTTC. This gives the protein CASSLVGTSDLYEQYF. Full variable domain (rest looked up from reference TRBV5-1 and TRBJ2-7): KAGVTQTPRYLIKTRGQQVTLSCSPISGHRSVSWYQQTPGQGLQFLFEYFSETQRNKGNFPGRFSGRQFSNSRSEMNVSTLELGDSALYLCASSLVGTSDLYEQYFGPGTRLTVT.

The V gene is TRBV19, the J gene TRBJ1-6, with a tentative D call TRBD1 (5 bases). Trimming took 6 bases from V and 10 from J, leaving 16 bases between them. This CDR3 has 14 residues. Germline values: CDR1 LNHDA, CDR2 SQIVND (reference sequence). In DNA, the CDR3 is TGTGCCAGTAGGGCCGGGACTCAGCAGTCACCCCTCCACTTT. Its translation is CASRAGTQQSPLHF.

The chain couples TRBV5-8 to TRBJ1-4, with 7 nucleotides matching TRBD1. The CDR3 spans 15 residues. With V trimmed by 4 bases and J by 6 bases, 9 bases remained unmatched. The V gene's germline CDR1 is SGHTS and CDR2 YDEGEE. This CDR3 is CASSGTGVGDEKLFF. In nucleotides, the CDR3 is TGTGCCAGCAGCGGTACAGGGGTCGGGGATGAAAAACTGTTTTTT.

This rearrangement joins TRBV3-1 (or the pseudogene TRBV3-2) to TRBJ2-1, with 12 bases lining up with TRBD2. CDR3 size: 17 residues. V lost 2 bases and J lost 2; bases outside the gene matches: 4. Germline V gene data show CDR1 as LGHDT and CDR2 as YNNKEL (reference sequence). DNA for the CDR3: TGTGCCAGCAGCCAACTAGCGGGAGGGTCCCCCTACAATGAGCAGTTCTTC. This translates into CASSQLAGGSPYNEQFF.

The chain carries TRBV28 and TRBJ1-5; D is perhaps TRBD1 (6 bases). There are 17 residues in the CDR3. CDR1 and CDR2 (germline): MDHEN, SYDVKM. V was pared by 4 bases and J by 5 bases, with 21 bases between. The CDR3 DNA reads TGTGCCAGCAGTTCAAGGATCGGGGGGCCGAGGCATCAGCCCCAGCATTTT. It is translated as CASSSRIGGPRHQPQHF.

CDR3 sequence reads: CAAAGVTDTQYF. Here the CDR3 DNA reads TGTGCCGCAGCGGGAGTCACAGATACGCAGTATTTT. The chain recombines TRBV24-1 with TRBJ2-3, with 8 positions matching TRBD2. The V segment lost 12 bases and the J segment 2 bases; nucleotides outside the gene matches: 3. The CDR3 runs 12 residues. CDR1 is KGHDR, CDR2 SFDVKD, per germline.

The rearrangement joins TRBV9 to TRBJ2-7; weak D call: TRBD1 (6 bases). This CDR3 region has 19 residues. V was clipped by 0 bases and J by 0 bases, with 22 bases between them. Germline V CDR1 and CDR2: SGDLS, YYNGEE. Written as DNA, the CDR3 is TGTGCCAGCAGCGTAGTGGGCAGGGGAAGGTCCGTACACTCCTACGAGCAGTACTTC. Translation: CASSVVGRGRSVHSYEQYF.

V usage is TRBV5-1 and J usage is TRBJ1-4; 7 bases are shared with TRBD1. Germline V gene lookup returns CDR1 SGHRS and CDR2 YFSETQ. The length of the CDR3 is 16 residues. With 4 bases clipped from V and 8 bases from J, the junction kept 14 bases outside the gene matches. CDR3 bases: TGCGCCAGCAGCCTAAACCCCCAGGGGGGCCGGGAAAAACTGTTTTTT. This codes for CASSLNPQGGREKLFF.

The CDR3, as DNA: TGTGCCACCAGTGATCACAGGCGAACTGAAGCTTTCTTT. Amino acid sequence: CATSDHRRTEAFF. This chain uses TRBV24-1 with TRBJ1-1, with D tentatively TRBD1 (5 bases). CDR3 length equals 13 residues. V lost 3 bases and J 5 bases, leaving 9 bases between the germline ends. Germline V lookup: CDR1 KGHDR, CDR2 SFDVKD.

The chain uses TRBV7-9 and TRBJ1-1; perhaps TRBD1 as D (6 bases). CDR1 SEHNR and CDR2 FQNEAQ come from the germline V gene (reference sequence). This CDR3 has 14 residues. V was cut by 1 base and J by 5 bases, with 11 bases left in between. CDR3 DNA sequence: TGTGCCAGCAGCTTAGATGGGGGCGCGACTGAAGCTTTCTTT. Amino acid sequence: CASSLDGGATEAFF.

V is TRBV7-6 and J is TRBJ2-7, with TRBD1 matching 10 bases. CDR3 length: 16 residues. CDR1 and CDR2 (germline): SGHVS, FNYEAQ. Trimming at V came to 0 bases and at J to 4 bases, leaving 6 bases not matched to a gene. The DNA for the CDR3 is TGTGCCAGCAGCTTAGCTTCCGGGACAGGGGTTTACGAGCAGTACTTC. Amino acid sequence: CASSLASGTGVYEQYF.

The chain couples TRBV6-1 to TRBJ2-2, with 16 bases lining up with TRBD2. Unmatched junction bases numbered 19, after V lost 2 bases and J lost 1 base. Germline CDR1 MNHNS, CDR2 SASEGT. The CDR3 consists of 24 residues. The CDR3 coding sequence is TGTGCCAGCAGTGAATTAATTACAGGTGGGACTAGCGGGAGGGCCTCGGTGAACACCGGGGAGCTGTTTTTT. It yields the protein CASSELITGGTSGRASVNTGELFF.

The chain joins TRBV27 to TRBJ2-4; 7 bases map to TRBD1. After removal of 5 bases from V and 6 bases from J, the junction contained 7 bases not matched to a gene. Germline V gene data show CDR1 as MNHEY and CDR2 as SMNVEV (reference sequence). This CDR3 contains 14 residues. The CDR3 nucleotides are TGTGCCAGCAGTGCCCTCAACAGGGGAAACATTCAGTACTTC. Translation gives CASSALNRGNIQYF.

The chain recombines TRBV24-1 with TRBJ1-4; weak D call: TRBD1 (5 bases). CDR1 KGHDR and CDR2 SFDVKD come from the germline V gene. The CDR3 length is 14 residues. V shed 4 bases and J shed 8 bases, with 13 bases lying between them. This chain's CDR3 is CATSEGGPLEKLFF. The CDR3 DNA reads as TGTGCCACCAGTGAGGGGGGACCGTTAGAAAAACTGTTTTTT.

In its sample, this clone was seen once. This chain links TRBV9 with TRBJ2-2; perhaps TRBD1 as D (6 bases). V lost 3 bases and J lost 4, with 10 bases in between. The CDR3 is made up of 14 amino acids. Germline V gene sequence: CDR1 SGDLS, CDR2 YYNGEE. The CDR3 nucleotides are TGTGCCAGCAGCGAGGGGGAAGGCACCGGGGAGCTGTTTTTT. As protein: CASSEGEGTGELFF.

J is TRBJ1-4 and V is TRBV18; 8 positions match TRBD1. Per germline, CDR1 KGHSH and CDR2 LQKENI. The CDR3 runs 17 residues. The ends lost 5 bases at V and 5 bases at J; junction bases unmatched: 13. The CDR3 sequence: CASSSMSSGGTNEKLFF. The CDR3 coding sequence is TGTGCCAGCTCATCAATGAGCTCAGGGGGCACGAATGAAAAACTGTTTTTT.

As for this clone: Other DNA sequences of this sample code for an identical CDR3. The J gene is TRBJ2-1, the V gene TRBV30; 12 nucleotides line up with TRBD2. Losses at the gene ends were 0 bases for V and 4 bases for J; bases not matched to a gene: 1. Germline values: CDR1 GTSNPN, CDR2 SVGIG (reference sequence). The CDR3 sequence is 15 residues long. The CDR3 region has the DNA TGTGCCTGGAGTGTTGGGACTAGCGGGTACAATGAGCAGTTCTTC. The encoded protein is CAWSVGTSGYNEQFF.

The gene calls are TRBV7-9 and TRBJ1-1; 8 nucleotides match TRBD1. V lost 5 bases and J lost 5; bases outside the gene matches: 7. Germline CDR1 and CDR2: SEHNR and FQNEAQ (reference sequence). The CDR3 extends over 14 amino acids. DNA for the CDR3: TGTGCCAGCAGCGTCGACAGGGGCTGGACTGAAGCTTTCTTT. Protein product: CASSVDRGWTEAFF.

This chain joins TRBV3-1 (or the pseudogene TRBV3-2) and TRBJ1-5; 9 bases map to TRBD1. CDR3 length: 16 residues. The J segment lost 11 bases and the V segment lost 0 bases, leaving 11 bases of the junction unmatched. Germline CDR1 is LGHDT and CDR2 is YNNKEL (reference sequence). CDR3 sequence (DNA): TGTGCCAGCAGCCAAGATGCCGGGACAGGGAGCGCGTCCCAGCATTTT. This encodes CASSQDAGTGSASQHF.

J is TRBJ2-5 and V is TRBV5-8; TRBD2 matches at 13 bases. Trimming removed 4 bases from V and 5 bases from J; junction bases left unmatched: 5. There are 15 residues in the CDR3. From germline, CDR1 is SGHTS and CDR2 YDEGEE. The CDR3 protein is CASSILAGGQETQYF. For the CDR3, the DNA is TGTGCCAGCAGCATACTAGCGGGAGGGCAGGAGACCCAGTACTTC.

This chain links TRBV10-3 with TRBJ2-3; 10 bases fit TRBD2. The V gene end was trimmed by 5 bases and the J gene end by 3 bases; junction bases not matched to a gene: 2. The CDR3 has 14 amino acids. CDR1 is ENHRY, CDR2 SYGVKD, per germline. CDR3: CAISSSGSTDTQYF. The CDR3 coding sequence is TGTGCCATCAGTTCTAGCGGGAGTACAGATACGCAGTATTTT.

The chain recombines TRBV12-3 or TRBV12-4 with TRBJ2-7, with a possible D match to TRBD2 (5 bases). Trimming removed 6 bases from V and 2 bases from J, with 11 bases in between. This CDR3 region has 13 residues. The CDR3 loop reads CASRRTGTYEQYF. The CDR3 DNA sequence: TGTGCCAGCAGAAGGACGGGAACCTACGAGCAGTACTTC.

The J gene is TRBJ2-1, the V gene TRBV7-9; 10 nucleotides agree with TRBD2. CDR1 is SEHNR and CDR2 is FQNEAQ in the germline V gene (reference sequence). This CDR3 has 16 residues. V trimming: 6 bases; J trimming: 2 bases; junction bases outside the gene matches: 7. The CDR3 DNA sequence: TGTGCCAGCAGAGGGGGACTAGCGTTCCCCTACAATGAGCAGTTCTTC. Translation: CASRGGLAFPYNEQFF.